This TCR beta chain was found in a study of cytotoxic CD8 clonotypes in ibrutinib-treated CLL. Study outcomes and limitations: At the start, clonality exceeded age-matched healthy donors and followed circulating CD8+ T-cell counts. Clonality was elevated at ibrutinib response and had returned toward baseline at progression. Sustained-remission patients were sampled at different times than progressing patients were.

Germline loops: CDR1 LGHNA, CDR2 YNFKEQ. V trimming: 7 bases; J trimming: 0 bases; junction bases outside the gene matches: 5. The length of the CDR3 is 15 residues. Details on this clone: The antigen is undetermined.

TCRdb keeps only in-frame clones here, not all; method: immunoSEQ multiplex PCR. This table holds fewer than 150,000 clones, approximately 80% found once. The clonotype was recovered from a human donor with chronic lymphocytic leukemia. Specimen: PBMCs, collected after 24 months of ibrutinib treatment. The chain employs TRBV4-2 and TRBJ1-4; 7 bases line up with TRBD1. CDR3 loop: CASKQQGTTNEKLFF. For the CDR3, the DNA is TGTGCCAGCAAGCAACAGGGGACAACTAATGAAAAACTGTTTTTT.